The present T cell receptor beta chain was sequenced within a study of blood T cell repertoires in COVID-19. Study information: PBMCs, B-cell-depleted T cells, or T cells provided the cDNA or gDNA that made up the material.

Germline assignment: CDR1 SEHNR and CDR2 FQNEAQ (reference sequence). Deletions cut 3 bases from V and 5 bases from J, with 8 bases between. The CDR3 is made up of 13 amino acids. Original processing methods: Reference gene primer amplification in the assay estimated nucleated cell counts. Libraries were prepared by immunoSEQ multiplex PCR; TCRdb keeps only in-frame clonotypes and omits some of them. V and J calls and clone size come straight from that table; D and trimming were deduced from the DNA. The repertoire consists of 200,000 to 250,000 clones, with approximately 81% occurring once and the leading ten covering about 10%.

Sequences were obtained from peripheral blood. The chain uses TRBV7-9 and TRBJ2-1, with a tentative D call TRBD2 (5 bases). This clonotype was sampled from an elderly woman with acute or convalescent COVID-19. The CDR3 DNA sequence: TGTGCCAGCAGCTTGGACTTAGACAATGAGCAGTTCTTC. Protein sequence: CASSLDLDNEQFF.